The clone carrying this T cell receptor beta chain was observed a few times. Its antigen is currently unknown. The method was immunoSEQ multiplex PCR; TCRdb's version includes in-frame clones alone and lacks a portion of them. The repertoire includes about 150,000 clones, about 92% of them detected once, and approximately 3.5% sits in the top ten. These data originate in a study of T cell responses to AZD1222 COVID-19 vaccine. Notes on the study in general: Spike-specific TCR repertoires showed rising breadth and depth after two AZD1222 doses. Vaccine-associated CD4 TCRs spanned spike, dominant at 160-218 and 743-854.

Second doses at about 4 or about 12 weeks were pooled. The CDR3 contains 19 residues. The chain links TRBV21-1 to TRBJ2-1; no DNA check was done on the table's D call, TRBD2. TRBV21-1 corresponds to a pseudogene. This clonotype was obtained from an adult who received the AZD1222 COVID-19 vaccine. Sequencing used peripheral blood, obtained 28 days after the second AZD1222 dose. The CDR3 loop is CASSKVGEREVTPCDEQFF. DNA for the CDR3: TGTGCCAGCAGCAAAGTAGGAGAGCGGGAGGTAACCCCTTGCGATGAGCAGTTCTTC.